These 12 T cell receptor beta chains share one sample of origin, sequenced in a study of OX40 agonist ivuxolimab in advanced cancers. TCRdb keeps only in-frame clones here, not all; method: immunoSEQ multiplex PCR. The top ten clones hold about 7.4% of a sample with 60,000 to 75,000 clones, 84% of them seen once. Specimen: CD4+ or CD8+ T cells sorted from blood, collected in a trial of the OX40 agonist ivuxolimab. The receptors derive from an adult with an advanced solid tumor such as melanoma, head and neck, liver or kidney cancer.

This chain joins TRBV5-1 and TRBJ2-1, with a tentative D call TRBD1 (6 bases). V lost 4 bases, J lost 2 bases, and 10 bases lay in between. Germline V CDR1 and CDR2: SGHRS, YFSETQ. This CDR3 spans 14 amino acids. The CDR3 region is CASSPGQTYNEQFF. The CDR3, as DNA: TGCGCCAGCAGCCCCGGACAGACCTACAATGAGCAGTTCTTC.

This clone came up once. The CDR3 nucleotides are TGTGCCAGCAGACATAACAGGGCCAGCGTGGTACCTGCCAAAAACATTCAGTACTTC. Translating it yields CASRHNRASVVPAKNIQYF. This chain joins TRBV28 and TRBJ2-4, with D possibly TRBD1 on 6 matching bases. The CDR3 contains 19 residues. CDR1 is MDHEN and CDR2 is SYDVKM in the germline V gene. V was shortened by 6 bases and J by 1 base, with 25 bases between the two germline ends.

The chain uses TRBV5-5 and TRBJ1-5; 9 nucleotides match TRBD1. The CDR3 is made up of 14 amino acids. Germline CDR1 reads SGHKS; CDR2 reads YYEKEE (reference sequence). V was clipped by 5 bases and J by 7 bases; unmatched bases: 7. The CDR3 here is CASSWGQGGQPQHF. In DNA form, the CDR3 reads TGTGCCAGCAGTTGGGGACAGGGTGGCCAGCCCCAGCATTTT.

The rearrangement uses TRBV5-1 and TRBJ2-1; D is undetermined. Trimming pared 0 bases from V and 5 bases from J, leaving 18 bases between. The CDR3 is 17 residues long. Per the germline V gene, CDR1 is SGHRS and CDR2 is YFSETQ. CDR3 sequence: CASSLDWATNPHNEQFF. The CDR3 nucleotides read TGCGCCAGCAGCTTGGATTGGGCAACCAACCCCCACAATGAGCAGTTCTTC.

This chain joins TRBV6-5 and TRBJ1-3; tentative D call: TRBD1 (5 bases). There are 14 residues in the CDR3. Germline values: CDR1 MNHEY, CDR2 SVGAGI. V lost 11 bases and J 8 bases, leaving 22 bases between the germline ends. The CDR3 region has the DNA TGTGCCTCGAAGGGGTCTAAAACCTGGGACACCATATATTTT. This encodes CASKGSKTWDTIYF.

This clone was detected many times. The V call is TRBV11-3, the J call TRBJ1-1; D gene unclear. CDR1 SGHNT and CDR2 YENEEA come from the germline V gene. This CDR3 spans 14 amino acids. V was clipped by 5 bases and J by 1 base, with 11 bases between them. The CDR3 here is CASSVYHENTEAFF. The CDR3 nucleotides are TGTGCCAGCAGCGTATATCACGAGAACACTGAAGCTTTCTTT.

The genes are TRBV4-3 and TRBJ1-2, with 12 bases lining up with TRBD1. The CDR3 is made up of 18 amino acids. V lost 4 bases and J lost 4; bases outside the gene matches: 13. Germline CDR1 LGHNA, CDR2 YSLEER. CDR3 bases: TGCGCCAGCAGCCCCGTAGGAGCCGGGACAGGGGGCTCCTATGGCTACACCTTC. It encodes CASSPVGAGTGGSYGYTF.

V and J are TRBV6-5 and TRBJ2-5; D not resolved. V lost 9 bases and J 2 bases, leaving 10 bases between the germline ends. CDR3 length: 12 amino acids. Germline loops: CDR1 MNHEY, CDR2 SVGAGI. The CDR3 nucleotides are TGTGCCAGTTCCGTGGATCAAGAGACCCAGTACTTC. The encoded protein is CASSVDQETQYF.

J is TRBJ2-7 and V is TRBV4-2; TRBD2 is a possible D gene (6 bases). Per the germline V gene, CDR1 is LGHNA and CDR2 is YNFKEQ. The CDR3 covers 15 residues. V dropped 1 base and J dropped 6 bases, with 16 bases sitting between them. The CDR3 region has the DNA TGTGCCAGCAGCCAAGTGTCCGGGGGATTTGGCGAGCAGTACTTC. Protein: CASSQVSGGFGEQYF.

V gene TRBV2 combines with J gene TRBJ2-7; D might be TRBD1 (6 bases). V dropped 5 bases and J dropped 2 bases, with 16 bases sitting between them. Germline-derived CDR1 and CDR2 are SNHLY and FYNNEI. The length of the CDR3 is 15 residues. For the CDR3, the DNA is TGTGCCAGCAGTACTGGACAGCTCGTTACCTACGAGCAGTACTTC. The encoded protein is CASSTGQLVTYEQYF.

The gene calls are TRBV4-1 and TRBJ2-5; D is ambiguous. The germline V gene encodes CDR1 MGHRA and CDR2 YSYEKL. This CDR3 has 13 residues. Trimming removed 5 bases at V and 4 bases at J, with 11 bases between. CDR3 coding DNA: TGCGCCAGCAGCTGGATAATCTCAGAGACCCAGTACTTC. It encodes CASSWIISETQYF.

The chain employs TRBV19 and TRBJ1-5; D is undetermined. The length of the CDR3 is 13 residues. Germline V gene sequence: CDR1 LNHDA, CDR2 SQIVND (reference sequence). The ends were cut back, 0 bases at V and 6 bases at J, with 6 bases in the middle. In DNA form, the CDR3 reads TGTGCCAGTAGTATAGATACGGTTCAGCCCCAGCATTTT. It encodes CASSIDTVQPQHF. The full variable domain, its missing parts supplied by reference TRBV19 and TRBJ1-5, is DGGITQSPKYLFRKEGQNVTLSCEQNLNHDAMYWYRQDPGQGLRLIYYSQIVNDFQKGDIAEGYSVSREKKESFPLTVTSAQKNPTAFYLCASSIDTVQPQHFGDGTRLSIL.